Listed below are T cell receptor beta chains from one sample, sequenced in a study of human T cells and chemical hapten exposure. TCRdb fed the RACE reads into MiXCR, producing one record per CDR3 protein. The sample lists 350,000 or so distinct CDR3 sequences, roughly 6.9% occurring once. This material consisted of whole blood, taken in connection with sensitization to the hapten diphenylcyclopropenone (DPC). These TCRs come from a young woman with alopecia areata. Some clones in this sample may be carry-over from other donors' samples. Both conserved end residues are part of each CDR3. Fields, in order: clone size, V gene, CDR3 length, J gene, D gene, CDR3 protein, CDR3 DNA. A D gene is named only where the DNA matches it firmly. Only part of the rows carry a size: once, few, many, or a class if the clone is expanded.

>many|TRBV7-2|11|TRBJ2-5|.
CASSVSVAKYF
TGTGCCAGCAGCGTGAGCGTCGCTAAGTACTTC
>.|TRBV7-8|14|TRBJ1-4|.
CASSYKRGDEKLFF
TGTGCCAGCAGCTATAAGAGGGGAGACGAAAAACTGTTTTTT
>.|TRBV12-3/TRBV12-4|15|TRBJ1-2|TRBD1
CASSLMTGSGNGYTF
TGTGCCAGCAGTTTAATGACAGGGTCAGGCAATGGCTACACCTTC
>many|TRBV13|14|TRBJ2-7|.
CASSPRPTDYEQYF
TGTGCCAGCAGCCCTAGGCCGACAGACTACGAGCAGTACTTC
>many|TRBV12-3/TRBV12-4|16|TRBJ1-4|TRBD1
CASSMNTGATNEKLFF
TGTGCCAGCAGTATGAACACAGGGGCAACTAATGAAAAACTGTTTTTT
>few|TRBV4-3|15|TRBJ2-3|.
CASSPLDTSTDTQYF
TGCGCCAGCAGCCCCTTGGACACCAGCACAGATACGCAGTATTTT
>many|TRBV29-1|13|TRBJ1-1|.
CSALDRANTEAFF
TGCAGCGCATTGGACAGAGCGAACACTGAAGCTTTCTTT
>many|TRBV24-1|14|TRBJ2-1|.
CATSDSRGHNEQFF
TGTGCCACCAGTGATTCGAGGGGACACAATGAGCAGTTCTTC
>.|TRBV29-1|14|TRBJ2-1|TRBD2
CSVVGRGSYNEQFF
TGCAGCGTTGTCGGGCGGGGGTCTTACAATGAGCAGTTCTTC
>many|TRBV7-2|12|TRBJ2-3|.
CASGPFSDTQYF
TGTGCCAGCGGACCGTTCTCAGATACGCAGTATTTT
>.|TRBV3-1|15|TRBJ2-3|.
CASSPQSLTGDTQYF
TGTGCCAGCAGCCCACAGTCCCTCACGGGAGATACGCAGTATTTT
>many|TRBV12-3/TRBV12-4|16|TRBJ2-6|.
CASSFVDSSGANVLTF
TGTGCCAGCAGTTTTGTGGACAGCTCTGGGGCCAACGTCCTGACTTTC
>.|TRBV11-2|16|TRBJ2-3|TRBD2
CASSLRIAGSTDTQYF
TGTGCCAGCAGCTTAAGAATAGCGGGGAGCACAGATACGCAGTATTTT
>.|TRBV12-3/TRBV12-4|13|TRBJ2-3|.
CASSPSGLDTQYF
TGTGCCAGCAGTCCAAGCGGTCTAGATACGCAGTATTTT
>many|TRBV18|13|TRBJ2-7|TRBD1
CASSPRTGEGQYF
TGTGCCAGCTCACCTCGGACAGGGGAGGGGCAGTACTTC
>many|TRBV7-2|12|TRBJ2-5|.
CASSYNPETQYF
TGTGCCAGCAGCTATAACCCGGAGACCCAGTACTTC
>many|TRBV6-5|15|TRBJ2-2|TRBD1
CASRIGQGESGELFF
TGTGCCAGCAGGATAGGACAGGGAGAATCCGGGGAGCTGTTTTTT
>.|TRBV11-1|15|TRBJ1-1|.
CASSFGRQPATEAFF
TGTGCCAGCAGCTTCGGCCGGCAGCCGGCCACTGAAGCTTTCTTT
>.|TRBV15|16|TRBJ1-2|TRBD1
CATSRERQGGTYGYTF
TGTGCCACCAGCAGAGAACGACAGGGAGGAACCTATGGCTACACCTTC